Presented here are 30 T cell receptor beta chains from one specimen sequenced in a study of control samples from healthy donors and cancer patients. Only in-frame clones appear in the TCRdb table, and some are missing; sequencing was by immunoSEQ multiplex PCR. The sample carries more than 60,000 clones, under 90% recorded once. The sequencing sample was made of PBMCs. These receptors came from a woman between 50 and 59 years old with colorectal cancer.

J is TRBJ1-6 and V is TRBV6-5, with D maybe TRBD1 (6 bases). The CDR3 is made up of 15 amino acids. V was pared by 6 bases and J by 4 bases, with 13 bases between. CDR1 and CDR2 (germline): MNHEY, SVGAGI. CDR3 amino acids: CASRDGQNYNSPLHF. For the CDR3, the DNA is TGTGCCAGCAGAGATGGACAGAATTATAATTCACCCCTCCACTTT.

The chain uses TRBV20-1 and TRBJ2-1; D is ambiguous. The ends were cut back, 3 bases at V and 7 bases at J, with 13 bases in the middle. CDR1 and CDR2 (germline): DFQATT, SNEGSKA (reference sequence). CDR3 length equals 13 residues. The CDR3 DNA is TGCAGTGCTAGTCGGCAGGTAGGGAATGAGCAGTTCTTC. Translation gives CSASRQVGNEQFF.

The genes are TRBV21-1 and TRBJ2-3. TRBV21-1 is a recognized pseudogene. The CDR3 has 17 amino acids. DNA of the CDR3: TGTGCCAGCAGCAAAGGGATCCGGCCGGGGCCCACAGATACGCAGTATTTT. Translating it yields CASSKGIRPGPTDTQYF.

The chain carries TRBV7-2 and TRBJ1-3; D might be TRBD1 (5 bases). Trimming cost V 5 bases and J 2 bases, with 10 bases left between them. Germline CDR1 reads SGHTA; CDR2 reads FQGNSA. The CDR3 spans 14 residues. DNA for the CDR3: TGTGCCAGCAGCACCTCCAGGGCTGGAAACACCATATATTTT. Its protein is CASSTSRAGNTIYF. The full variable domain, rest sourced from reference TRBV7-2 and TRBJ1-3, is GAGVSQSPSNKVTEKGKDVELRCDPISGHTALYWYRQSLGQGLEFLIYFQGNSAPDKSGLPSDRFSAERTGGSVSTLTIQRTQQEDSAVYLCASSTSRAGNTIYFGEGSWLTVV.

In DNA form, the CDR3 reads TGTGCCAGCAGCCACGGCCGGGGAGGGGCAGATACGCAGTATTTT. Protein: CASSHGRGGADTQYF. The genes are TRBV6-2 or TRBV6-3 and TRBJ2-3; TRBD2 matches at 7 bases. The CDR3 covers 15 residues. CDR1 and CDR2 (germline): MNHEY, SVGEGT. V shed 6 bases and J 4 bases; nucleotides not matched to a gene: 10.

V and J are TRBV24-1 and TRBJ2-1; 9 bases match TRBD1. Germline CDR1 and CDR2: KGHDR and SFDVKD. This CDR3 contains 13 residues. Trimming removed 7 bases from V and 12 bases from J; junction bases left unmatched: 9. CDR3: CATRGQGNGRQFF. CDR3 coding DNA: TGTGCCACCAGAGGACAGGGGAACGGTAGGCAGTTCTTC.

This rearrangement joins TRBV19 to TRBJ2-3; 8 bases line up with TRBD1. This CDR3 has 14 amino acids. V lost 10 bases to trimming and J lost 4 bases; unmatched junction nucleotides: 10. Germline V lookup: CDR1 LNHDA, CDR2 SQIVND (reference sequence). CDR3 nucleotide sequence: TGTGCCACAAGACCAGGGGGCAGTTCAGATACGCAGTATTTT. This sequence encodes CATRPGGSSDTQYF.

This clone came up once. CDR3 in amino acids: CASSQENGHNEQFF. The CDR3 bases are TGCGCCAGCAGCCAAGAGAACGGACACAATGAGCAGTTCTTC. The V and J genes are TRBV4-3 and TRBJ2-1; no firm D call. This CDR3 has 14 amino acids. CDR1 LGHNA and CDR2 YSLEER come from the germline V gene. The ends were cut back, 0 bases at V and 5 bases at J, with 8 bases in the middle.

In DNA, the CDR3 is TGCGCCAGCAGCCAAGCTCGAAGCAGCCGGGACTTGCTGTTTTTT. Translation gives CASSQARSSRDLLFF. This chain joins TRBV4-3 and TRBJ1-4; D possibly corresponds to TRBD1 (5 bases). CDR1 and CDR2 (germline): LGHNA, YSLEER. This CDR3 has 15 residues. V was shortened by 1 base and J by 14 bases, with 20 bases between the two germline ends.

This chain joins TRBV6-2 or TRBV6-3 and TRBJ2-1, with TRBD2 matching 13 bases. This CDR3 has 16 amino acids. From germline, CDR1 is MNHEY and CDR2 SVGEGT. J gave up 8 bases and V 5 bases, and 9 bases lay outside the gene matches. CDR3 in DNA: TGTGCCAGCAGTGTGACTTGGACTAGCGGGGGCGATGAGCAGTTCTTC. Its protein is CASSVTWTSGGDEQFF.

The rearrangement uses TRBV30 and TRBJ1-6; D is ambiguous. The CDR3 has 13 amino acids. The germline V gene has CDR1 GTSNPN and CDR2 SVGIG (reference sequence). Between the trimmed V and J ends, which lost 4 bases and 10 bases, there was a span of 14 bases. The DNA for the CDR3 is TGTGCCTGGACCGTTGGGATGGGATCACCCCTCCACTTT. Its translation: CAWTVGMGSPLHF. Full variable domain (rest looked up from reference TRBV30 and TRBJ1-6): SQTIHQWPATLVQPVGSPLSLECTVEGTSNPNLYWYRQAAGRGLQLLFYSVGIGQISSEVPQNLSASRPQDRQFILSSKKLLLSDSGFYLCAWTVGMGSPLHFGNGTRLTVT.

J is TRBJ1-3 and V is TRBV30; D not certain. The CDR3 has 17 amino acids. From germline, CDR1 is GTSNPN and CDR2 SVGIG (reference sequence). The ends were cut back, 3 bases at V and 3 bases at J, with 21 bases in the middle. This CDR3 reads CAWSPREGLIFGNTIYF. CDR3 DNA: TGTGCCTGGAGCCCACGGGAGGGTCTGATTTTTGGAAACACCATATATTTT.

The chain's CDR3 is CAISEGQWQETQYF. CDR3 nucleotides: TGTGCCATCAGTGAGGGACAGTGGCAAGAGACCCAGTACTTC. The chain has TRBV10-3 and TRBJ2-5; a weak D match, TRBD1 (6 bases). Germline V gene data show CDR1 as ENHRY and CDR2 as SYGVKD. V lost 2 bases to trimming and J lost 2 bases, with 9 bases between them. There are 14 residues in the CDR3.

This sequence joins TRBV4-3 and TRBJ1-5; the D is unclear. The CDR3 totals 16 residues. Trimming shortened V by 0 bases and J by 1 base, and 10 bases separated the two germline ends. Germline V CDR1 and CDR2: LGHNA, YSLEER. The CDR3 sequence is CASSQEWQRSNQPQHF. As DNA, the CDR3 is TGCGCCAGCAGCCAAGAGTGGCAGAGGAGCAATCAGCCCCAGCATTTT.

This chain connects TRBV5-1 to TRBJ1-4, with 9 bases identical to TRBD1. The CDR3 extends over 15 amino acids. The V and J ends lost 0 bases and 8 bases, in that order; junction bases with no gene match: 5. Germline V lookup: CDR1 SGHRS, CDR2 YFSETQ. CDR3 nucleotides: TGCGCCAGCAGCTTGGGACAGGGGGATGTCGAAAAACTGTTTTTT. It is translated as CASSLGQGDVEKLFF.

Turning to this clone: One end of the junction fails to match germline, which may point to a read error. The chain links TRBV2 to TRBJ1-5, with D maybe TRBD1 (5 bases). The CDR3 is 14 residues long. Germline V gene data show CDR1 as SNHLY and CDR2 as FYNNEI. The chain's CDR3 is CASGSVGPLSVLDF. Here the CDR3 DNA reads TGTGCCAGCGGATCTGTGGGACCTTTATCCGTTTTAGATTTT.

The chain employs TRBV28 and TRBJ1-6; perhaps TRBD1 as D (6 bases). Trimming took off 7 bases at V and 6 bases at J, with 19 bases between the two ends. Germline V gene data show CDR1 as MDHEN and CDR2 as SYDVKM. CDR3 length equals 16 residues. This CDR3 is CASTQPQGRGNSPLHF. CDR3 nucleotide sequence: TGTGCCAGCACCCAGCCTCAGGGGCGGGGTAATTCACCCCTCCACTTT.

The genes are TRBV3-1 (or the pseudogene TRBV3-2) and TRBJ2-7, with TRBD2 identical over 10 bases. Germline values: CDR1 LGHDT, CDR2 YNNKEL (reference sequence). The CDR3 has 16 residues. V lost 4 bases to trimming and J lost 1 base; unmatched junction nucleotides: 7. The CDR3 protein is CASSPYEAGGSYEQYV. Written as DNA, the CDR3 is TGTGCCAGCAGCCCTTACGAAGCGGGGGGGTCCTACGAGCAGTACGTC.

V and J are TRBV29-1 and TRBJ2-3; TRBD2 matches 13 bases. The J segment lost 6 bases and the V segment lost 6 bases, leaving 9 bases of the junction unmatched. The CDR3 runs to 15 residues. Germline V gives CDR1 SQVTM, CDR2 ANQGSEA. This CDR3 reads CSVGTSGDLTDTQYF. The CDR3 DNA sequence: TGCAGCGTAGGGACTAGCGGGGATCTTACGGATACGCAGTATTTT.

This clone was counted between two and nine times. This rearrangement joins TRBV5-1 to TRBJ2-6; no firm D call. Per germline, CDR1 SGHRS and CDR2 YFSETQ. V shed 2 bases and J shed 4 bases, with 10 bases lying between them. The CDR3 runs to 15 residues. CDR3 loop: CASSLPQTGANVLTF. CDR3 nucleotides: TGCGCCAGCAGCTTACCTCAGACCGGGGCCAACGTCCTGACTTTC.

The genes are TRBV19 and TRBJ1-1; 7 bases match TRBD1. In germline, CDR1 is LNHDA, CDR2 SQIVND (reference sequence). J gave up 1 base and V 3 bases, and 2 bases lay outside the gene matches. This CDR3 comprises 14 residues. Here the CDR3 reads CASSMNRGNTEAFF. The CDR3 bases are TGTGCCAGTAGTATGAACAGGGGGAACACTGAAGCTTTCTTT.

The V gene is TRBV7-2, the J gene TRBJ1-6; D remains ambiguous. Deletions cut 1 base from V and 5 bases from J, with 12 bases between. The CDR3 contains 16 residues. Germline-derived CDR1 and CDR2 are SGHTA and FQGNSA. The CDR3 loop reads CASSLGVPENNSPLHF. CDR3 bases: TGTGCCAGCAGCTTAGGGGTGCCGGAAAATAATTCACCCCTCCACTTT.

This rearrangement joins TRBV5-1 to TRBJ2-3; D is perhaps TRBD2 (5 bases). V lost 4 bases and J lost 0, with 9 bases in between. Per germline, CDR1 SGHRS and CDR2 YFSETQ. The CDR3 covers 14 residues. As DNA, the CDR3 is TGCGCCAGCAGCCCGTGGACTAGCACAGATACGCAGTATTTT. As protein: CASSPWTSTDTQYF.

The chain links TRBV9 to TRBJ1-1, with 9 bases matching TRBD1. Germline V CDR1 and CDR2: SGDLS, YYNGEE. Trimming took 0 bases from V and 1 from J; bases not matched to a gene: 1. The CDR3 consists of 15 residues. Written as DNA, the CDR3 is TGTGCCAGCAGCGTAGGGGACAGGGCGAACACTGAAGCTTTCTTT. Its protein is CASSVGDRANTEAFF.

This clone was recorded only once. The V and J genes are TRBV10-3 and TRBJ2-5; 7 bases fit TRBD1. The CDR3 spans 13 residues. V gave up 10 bases and J gave up 9 bases; unmatched junction bases: 14. From germline, CDR1 is ENHRY and CDR2 SYGVKD. The CDR3 DNA is TGTGCCACCGAGACAGGGCAGCATGCAGCCCAGTACTTC. It encodes CATETGQHAAQYF.

This clone was observed a single time. This chain links TRBV10-1 with TRBJ1-1; TRBD1 matches at 7 bases. The ends lost 6 bases at V and 1 base at J; junction bases unmatched: 5. Per germline, CDR1 WNHNN and CDR2 SYGVQD (reference sequence). CDR3 length: 14 amino acids. This CDR3 reads CASRASGGNTEAFF. The CDR3 coding sequence is TGCGCCAGCAGAGCCTCAGGGGGGAACACTGAAGCTTTCTTT.

The CDR3: CASSPMRAGRSPLHF. For the CDR3, the DNA is TGTGCCAGCAGTCCTATGAGGGCAGGGCGATCACCCCTCCACTTT. The chain has TRBV9 and TRBJ1-6, with D perhaps matching TRBD1 (5 bases). Germline CDR1 SGDLS, CDR2 YYNGEE. This CDR3 comprises 15 residues. Trimming took 5 bases from V and 10 from J, leaving 19 bases between them. Supplemented by reference TRBV9 and TRBJ1-6, the full variable domain reads DSGVTQTPKHLITATGQRVTLRCSPRSGDLSVYWYQQSLDQGLQFLIQYYNGEERAKGNILERFSAQQFPDLHSELNLSSLELGDSALYFCASSPMRAGRSPLHFGNGTRLTVT.

The chain joins TRBV19 to TRBJ1-6; 9 bases line up with TRBD1. In germline, CDR1 is LNHDA, CDR2 SQIVND (reference sequence). The CDR3 is 17 residues long. The junction had 13 bases not matched to a gene; V was cut back by 4 bases and J by 9 bases. This chain's CDR3 is CASSTPGQGGGGSPLHF. In nucleotides, the CDR3 is TGTGCCAGTAGTACCCCGGGACAGGGCGGCGGAGGTTCACCCCTCCACTTT. Full variable domain (remainder filled in from reference TRBV19 and TRBJ1-6): DGGITQSPKYLFRKEGQNVTLSCEQNLNHDAMYWYRQDPGQGLRLIYYSQIVNDFQKGDIAEGYSVSREKKESFPLTVTSAQKNPTAFYLCASSTPGQGGGGSPLHFGNGTRLTVT.

The DNA for the CDR3 is TGTGCCAGCAGAGGAGGGAACACCGGGGAGCTGTTTTTT. It yields the protein CASRGGNTGELFF. This chain connects TRBV7-9 to TRBJ2-2; perhaps TRBD2 as D (5 bases). Between the trimmed V and J ends, which lost 6 bases and 1 base, there was a span of 6 bases. Germline V gives CDR1 SEHNR, CDR2 FQNEAQ (reference sequence). This CDR3 has 13 residues.

The count of this clone is one. This chain links TRBV4-3 with TRBJ2-5; D uncertain. Germline V gives CDR1 LGHNA, CDR2 YSLEER. The V end was cut by 4 bases, the J end by 4 bases, with 16 bases between. This CDR3 contains 15 residues. CDR3 DNA: TGCGCCAGCAGCCCATCGGTAGGGATACGAGAGACCCAGTACTTC. Its translation is CASSPSVGIRETQYF.